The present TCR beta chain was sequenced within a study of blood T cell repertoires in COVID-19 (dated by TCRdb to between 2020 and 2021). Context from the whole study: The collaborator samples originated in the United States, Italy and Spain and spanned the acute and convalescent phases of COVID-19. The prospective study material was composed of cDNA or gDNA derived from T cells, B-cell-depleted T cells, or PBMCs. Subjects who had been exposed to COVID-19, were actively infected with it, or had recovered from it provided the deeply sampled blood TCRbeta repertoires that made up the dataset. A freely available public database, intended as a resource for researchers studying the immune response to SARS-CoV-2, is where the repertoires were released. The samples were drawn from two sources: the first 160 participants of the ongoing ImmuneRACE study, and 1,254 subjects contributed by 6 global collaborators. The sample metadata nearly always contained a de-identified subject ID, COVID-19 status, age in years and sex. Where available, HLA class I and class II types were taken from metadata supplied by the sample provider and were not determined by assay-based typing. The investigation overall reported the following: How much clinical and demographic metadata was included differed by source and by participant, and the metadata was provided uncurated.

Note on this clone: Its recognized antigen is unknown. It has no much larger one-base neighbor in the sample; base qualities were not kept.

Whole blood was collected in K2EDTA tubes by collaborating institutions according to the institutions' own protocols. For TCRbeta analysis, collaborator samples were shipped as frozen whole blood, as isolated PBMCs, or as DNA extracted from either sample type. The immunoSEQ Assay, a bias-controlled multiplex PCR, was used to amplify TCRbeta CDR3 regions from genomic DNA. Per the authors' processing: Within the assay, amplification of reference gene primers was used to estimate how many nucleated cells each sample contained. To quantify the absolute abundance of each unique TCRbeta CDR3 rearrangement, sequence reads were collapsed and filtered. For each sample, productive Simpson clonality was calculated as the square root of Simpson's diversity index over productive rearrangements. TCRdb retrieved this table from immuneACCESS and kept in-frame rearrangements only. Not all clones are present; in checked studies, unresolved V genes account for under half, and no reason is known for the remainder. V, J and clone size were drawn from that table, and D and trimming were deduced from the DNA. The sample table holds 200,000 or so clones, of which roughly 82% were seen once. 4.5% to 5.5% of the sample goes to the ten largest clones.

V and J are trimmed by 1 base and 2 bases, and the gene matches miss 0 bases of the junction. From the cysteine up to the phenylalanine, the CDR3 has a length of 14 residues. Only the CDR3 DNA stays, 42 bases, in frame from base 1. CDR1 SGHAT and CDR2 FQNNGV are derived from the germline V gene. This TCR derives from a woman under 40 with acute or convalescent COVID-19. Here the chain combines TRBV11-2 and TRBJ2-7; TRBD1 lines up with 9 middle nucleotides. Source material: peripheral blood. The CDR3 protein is CASSLGDRAYEQYF. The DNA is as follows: TGTGCCAGCAGCTTAGGGGACAGGGCCTACGAGCAGTACTTC.